This T cell receptor beta chain is from a study of blood T cell repertoires in COVID-19. The germline V and J ends were trimmed by 0 bases and 4 bases, with 9 bases remaining between them. Germline CDR1 LGHDT, CDR2 YNNKEL (reference sequence). The CDR3 length is 14 residues. Profiling relied on immunoSEQ multiplex PCR, and the TCRdb table lists in-frame clones only, not all of them. The data hold nearly 300,000 clones, with roughly 86% observed a single time. Sequencing was performed on PBMCs or T cells enriched from blood (not recorded which). This clonotype was obtained from a woman aged 45-65 years who had been exposed to COVID-19. The V gene is TRBV3-1 (or the pseudogene TRBV3-2), the J gene TRBJ1-2; D is uncertain. CDR3 loop: CASSQDSAVYGYTF. DNA of the CDR3: TGTGCCAGCAGCCAAGATTCAGCGGTCTATGGCTACACCTTC.